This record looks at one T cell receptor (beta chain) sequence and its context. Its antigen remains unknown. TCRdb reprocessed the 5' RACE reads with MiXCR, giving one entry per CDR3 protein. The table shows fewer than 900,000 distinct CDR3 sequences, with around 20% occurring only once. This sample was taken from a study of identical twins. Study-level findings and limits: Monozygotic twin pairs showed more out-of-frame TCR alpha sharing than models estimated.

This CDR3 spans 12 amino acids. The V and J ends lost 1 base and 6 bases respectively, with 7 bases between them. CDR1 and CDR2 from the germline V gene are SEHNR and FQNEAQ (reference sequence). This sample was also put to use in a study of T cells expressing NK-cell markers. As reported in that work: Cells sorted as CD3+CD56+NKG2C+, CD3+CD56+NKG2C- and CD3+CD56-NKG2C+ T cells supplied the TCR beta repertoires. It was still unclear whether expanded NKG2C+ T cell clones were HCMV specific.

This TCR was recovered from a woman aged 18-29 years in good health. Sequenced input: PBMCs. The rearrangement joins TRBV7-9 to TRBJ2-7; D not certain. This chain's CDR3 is CASSLVAPEQYF. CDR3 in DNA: TGTGCCAGCAGCTTAGTGGCACCCGAGCAGTACTTC.